These 8 T cell receptor beta chains share one sample of origin, sequenced in a study of blood T cell repertoires in COVID-19. Profiling relied on immunoSEQ multiplex PCR, and the TCRdb table lists in-frame clones only, not all of them. This table has more than 350,000 clones, 80% to 90% appearing once. The sequencing input was PBMCs or T cells enriched from blood (not recorded which). The origin of the receptors is a woman between 50 and 59 years old who had recovered from COVID-19.

The rearrangement joins TRBV5-5 to TRBJ2-5; D is undetermined. The ends were cut back, 2 bases at V and 5 bases at J, with 13 bases in the middle. Germline values: CDR1 SGHKS, CDR2 YYEKEE (reference sequence). The CDR3 loop spans 14 amino acids. Written as DNA, the CDR3 is TGTGCCAGCAGCTTTTTGGTAGCCTCGGAGACCCAGTACTTC. Amino acids: CASSFLVASETQYF.

The rearrangement joins TRBV24-1 to TRBJ1-6; TRBD1 is a possible D gene (6 bases). The CDR3 is 15 residues long. Trimming took 4 bases from V and 4 from J, leaving 10 bases between them. Germline-derived CDR1 and CDR2 are KGHDR and SFDVKD. The CDR3 sequence is CATSEDDRYNSPLHF. CDR3 coding DNA: TGTGCCACCAGTGAAGACGACAGGTATAATTCACCCCTCCACTTT.

This clone was picked up one time. The CDR3 spells CASSPSNLVAGGFGSEQYF. The CDR3, as DNA: TGTGCCAGCAGCCCCTCCAATTTAGTGGCGGGGGGTTTTGGAAGCGAGCAGTACTTC. The gene calls are TRBV11-2 and TRBJ2-7, with 8 bases that match TRBD2. The germline gives CDR1 SGHAT, CDR2 FQNNGV. This CDR3 spans 19 amino acids. V lost 5 bases, J lost 6 bases, and 24 bases stayed unmatched.

The V call is TRBV10-3, the J call TRBJ2-7; 11 nucleotides line up with TRBD2. V trimming: 6 bases; J trimming: 4 bases; junction bases outside the gene matches: 11. CDR3 length: 16 residues. In germline, CDR1 is ENHRY, CDR2 SYGVKD. In DNA form, the CDR3 reads TGTGCCATCAGCCCTGGCCTAGCGGGGGGTCGGTACGAGCAGTACTTC. Translated, it gives CAISPGLAGGRYEQYF.

The chain combines TRBV9 with TRBJ2-7, with D possibly matching TRBD2 (6 bases). Trimming removed 1 base from V and 7 bases from J, with 15 bases in between. Per the germline V gene, CDR1 is SGDLS and CDR2 is YYNGEE. The CDR3 length is 14 residues. CDR3 nucleotides: TGTGCCAGCAGCGTAAAAGGAGGGTTGGAAGAGCAGTACTTC. It codes for CASSVKGGLEEQYF. The complete variable domain, with remaining parts taken from reference TRBV9 and TRBJ2-7, reads DSGVTQTPKHLITATGQRVTLRCSPRSGDLSVYWYQQSLDQGLQFLIQYYNGEERAKGNILERFSAQQFPDLHSELNLSSLELGDSALYFCASSVKGGLEEQYFGPGTRLTVT.

J is TRBJ2-3 and V is TRBV11-3; 7 bases fit TRBD2. J lost 1 base, V lost 1 base, and 5 bases had no gene match. The V gene's germline CDR1 is SGHNT and CDR2 YENEEA. The CDR3 spans 16 residues. The CDR3 reads CASSLGASGGTDTQYF. The CDR3 coding sequence is TGTGCCAGCAGCTTAGGTGCCAGCGGGGGCACAGATACGCAGTATTTT. The whole variable domain, filled in from reference TRBV11-3 and TRBJ2-3, reads EAGVVQSPRYKIIEKKQPVAFWCNPISGHNTLYWYLQNLGQGPELLIRYENEEAVDDSQLPKDRFSAERLKGVDSTLKIQPAELGDSAVYLCASSLGASGGTDTQYFGPGTRLTVL.

V usage is TRBV5-1 and J usage is TRBJ2-1; D is uncertain. This CDR3 has 14 amino acids. The germline V and J ends were trimmed by 6 bases and 3 bases, with 13 bases remaining between them. CDR1 and CDR2 (germline): SGHRS, YFSETQ. As DNA, the CDR3 is TGCGCCAGCACCAAACTTGAGAGCTACAATGAGCAGTTCTTC. This sequence encodes CASTKLESYNEQFF.

This chain's CDR3 is CASREGRLVNEQFF. Here the CDR3 DNA reads TGTGCCAGCAGGGAGGGACGATTGGTAAATGAGCAGTTCTTC. The chain uses TRBV6-5 and TRBJ2-1, with D possibly being TRBD2 (6 bases). CDR1 and CDR2 from the germline V gene are MNHEY and SVGAGI. The CDR3 has 14 amino acids. V lost 6 bases, J lost 7 bases, and 16 bases lay in between.